This TCR beta chain came from a study of blood T cell repertoires in COVID-19. As for the study in general: COVID-19 samples from acute and convalescent phases originated in the United States, Italy and Spain. The cDNA or gDNA used as material had been derived from T cells, B-cell-depleted T cells, or PBMCs.

J was trimmed by 1 base and V by 6 bases; bases with no gene match: 3. Looked up from germline, CDR1 is MGHRA and CDR2 is YSYEKL. This CDR3 has 15 residues. Under the authors' procedure: Reference gene primer amplification yielded estimated nucleated cell counts. The assay was immunoSEQ multiplex PCR, and TCRdb's table has in-frame clones only and misses some. The DNA was the basis for D and trimming; V, J and clone size are from that table. The table shows roughly 150,000 clones, with around 81% occurring only once. Sequencing was performed on peripheral blood. The chain joins TRBV4-1 to TRBJ2-1; 10 positions match TRBD2. The source is a man between 60 and 70 years old with active or convalescent COVID-19. The CDR3, as DNA: TGCGCCAGCAGGCCTAGCGGGGGTTCCTACAATGAGCAGTTCTTC. Its translation: CASRPSGGSYNEQFF.